One sample yielded the 16 T cell receptor beta chains listed below, sequenced in a study of cytomegalovirus exposure and HLA in healthy donors. Clones were sequenced by immunoSEQ multiplex PCR, and TCRdb holds only the in-frame ones, with some missing. The data contain about 60,000 clones, around 93% of them seen just once; the ten biggest clones take up about 7%. Sequenced input: PBMCs. The source of these receptors is a woman younger than 35 in good health and CMV-seropositive.

This chain uses TRBV27 with TRBJ2-1; 7 bases line up with TRBD2. The V segment lost 4 bases and the J segment 12 bases; nucleotides outside the gene matches: 15. This CDR3 is built from 15 residues. CDR1 and CDR2 from the germline V gene are MNHEY and SMNVEV (reference sequence). The CDR3 here is CASSSGTISFAGQFF. As DNA, the CDR3 is TGTGCCAGCAGTTCCGGGACTATTTCATTCGCGGGGCAGTTCTTC.

The chain recombines TRBV18 with TRBJ2-7; 7 bases map to TRBD2. This CDR3 contains 16 residues. Unmatched junction bases numbered 11, after V lost 3 bases and J lost 3 bases. The germline gives CDR1 KGHSH, CDR2 LQKENI. CDR3 loop: CASSPGGSQGVYEQYF. The CDR3, as DNA: TGTGCCAGCTCACCCGGGGGGAGTCAAGGGGTCTACGAGCAGTACTTC.

The CDR3: CSVVVFRGETQYF. DNA of the CDR3: TGCAGCGTTGTTGTGTTCAGGGGAGAGACCCAGTACTTC. The genes are TRBV29-1 and TRBJ2-5; a possible D gene is TRBD1 (6 bases). The germline CDR1 and CDR2 sequences are SQVTM and ANQGSEA. Trimming left V 4 bases short and J 4 bases short, with 13 bases between. This CDR3 region has 13 residues.

The rearrangement uses TRBV9 and TRBJ2-6; unclear D gene. With 5 bases removed from V and 0 bases from J, the gap between germline ends came to 9 bases. The CDR3 has 15 residues. Looked up from germline, CDR1 is SGDLS and CDR2 is YYNGEE. The chain's CDR3 is CASSLVYSGANVLTF. CDR3 sequence (DNA): TGTGCCAGCAGTCTTGTCTACTCTGGGGCCAACGTCCTGACTTTC.

This clone was seen a single time. V and J are TRBV15 and TRBJ2-2, with D possibly TRBD1 on 6 matching bases. This CDR3 is built from 15 residues. V dropped 1 base and J dropped 3 bases, with 9 bases sitting between them. From germline, CDR1 is LNHNV and CDR2 YYDKDF (reference sequence). DNA for the CDR3: TGTGCCACCAGCAGAGGGGCAGGGGACACCGGGGAGCTGTTTTTT. Amino acid sequence: CATSRGAGDTGELFF.

The CDR3 DNA sequence: TGCGCCAGCAGCCAACGTTTGAACACTGAAGCTTTCTTT. It yields the protein CASSQRLNTEAFF. V usage is TRBV4-1 and J usage is TRBJ1-1; no reliable D call. This CDR3 has 13 residues. V gave up 2 bases and J gave up 0 bases, with 4 bases separating them. Germline V lookup: CDR1 MGHRA, CDR2 YSYEKL.

The gene calls are TRBV9 and TRBJ2-5, with TRBD2 matching 11 bases. After removal of 0 bases from V and 5 bases from J, the junction contained 6 bases not matched to a gene. The V gene's germline CDR1 is SGDLS and CDR2 YYNGEE. The CDR3 loop spans 16 amino acids. The CDR3 DNA follows: TGTGCCAGCAGCGTAGTAGCGGGAGGGCCCTGGGAGACCCAGTACTTC. Its protein is CASSVVAGGPWETQYF.

V gene TRBV4-1 combines with J gene TRBJ1-2; D is ambiguous. Germline V CDR1 and CDR2: MGHRA, YSYEKL. The CDR3 loop spans 18 amino acids. V shed 2 bases and J shed 4 bases, with 23 bases lying between them. In DNA, the CDR3 is TGCGCCAGCAGCCAAACCCCCCCGACCATCTACGGCGGCTATGGCTACACCTTC. Its translation: CASSQTPPTIYGGYGYTF.

This rearrangement joins TRBV9 to TRBJ1-6, with 9 bases matching TRBD1. The V gene end was trimmed by 4 bases and the J gene end by 7 bases; junction bases not matched to a gene: 6. The CDR3 is 15 amino acids. The germline gives CDR1 SGDLS, CDR2 YYNGEE. CDR3 coding DNA: TGTGCCAGCAGCATAAGGACAGGGGACAATTCACCCCTCCACTTT. Translation gives CASSIRTGDNSPLHF.

The chain couples TRBV11-2 to TRBJ2-2; D gene unclear. Trimming left V 5 bases short and J 5 bases short, with 18 bases between. The CDR3 sequence is 16 residues long. Germline V gene sequence: CDR1 SGHAT, CDR2 FQNNGV. DNA of the CDR3: TGTGCCAGCAGCCGTCCGGGTACCCCCCTGACCGGGGAGCTGTTTTTT. It encodes CASSRPGTPLTGELFF.

This chain uses TRBV6-1 with TRBJ2-1; TRBD2 agrees at 10 bases. With V trimmed by 10 bases and J by 4 bases, 7 bases remained unmatched. CDR1 is MNHNS, CDR2 SASEGT, per germline. This CDR3 has 14 amino acids. The CDR3 DNA reads TGTGCCATAGAAACTAGCGGGGCTTACAATGAGCAGTTCTTC. Translated, it gives CAIETSGAYNEQFF.

The chain uses TRBV5-4 and TRBJ2-2; TRBD1 might be the D (6 bases). The germline V gene encodes CDR1 SGHNT and CDR2 YYREEE (reference sequence). Deletions cut 4 bases from V and 7 bases from J, with 14 bases between. The CDR3 covers 14 residues. This CDR3 is CASSHTTGNGELFF. In DNA form, the CDR3 reads TGTGCCAGCAGCCATACAACAGGGAACGGGGAGCTGTTTTTT.

This chain uses TRBV6-1 with TRBJ2-1; 8 bases align to TRBD1. The CDR3 covers 14 residues. V trimming: 7 bases; J trimming: 9 bases; junction bases outside the gene matches: 11. Per germline, CDR1 MNHNS and CDR2 SASEGT. This CDR3 is CASKPGQALGEQFF. For the CDR3, the DNA is TGTGCCAGCAAACCGGGACAGGCTTTGGGTGAGCAGTTCTTC.

This chain connects TRBV18 to TRBJ2-5; D gene ambiguous. Trimming removed 6 bases at V and 4 bases at J, with 12 bases between. The V gene's germline CDR1 is KGHSH and CDR2 LQKENI. CDR3 length: 13 amino acids. CDR3 amino acids: CASSDVPGETQYF. The CDR3 bases are TGTGCCAGCTCCGACGTCCCGGGAGAGACCCAGTACTTC. Together with reference TRBV18 and TRBJ2-5, the CDR3 gives the full variable domain: NAGVMQNPRHLVRRRGQEARLRCSPMKGHSHVYWYRQLPEEGLKFMVYLQKENIIDESGMPKERFSAEFPKEGPSILRIQQVVRGDSAAYFCASSDVPGETQYFGPGTRLLVL.

This chain uses TRBV15 with TRBJ2-1; no reliable D call. The CDR3 is made up of 15 amino acids. Between the trimmed V and J ends, which lost 3 bases and 3 bases, there was a span of 12 bases. In germline, CDR1 is LNHNV, CDR2 YYDKDF (reference sequence). The CDR3 DNA sequence: TGTGCCACCAGCAGCCAGAGAGGTAGCTACAATGAGCAGTTCTTC. Its translation: CATSSQRGSYNEQFF.

The chain links TRBV10-3 to TRBJ1-2, with D possibly being TRBD1 (6 bases). The CDR3 runs 15 residues. Trimming cost V 6 bases and J 4 bases, with 18 bases left between them. CDR1 is ENHRY, CDR2 SYGVKD, per germline. Written as DNA, the CDR3 is TGTGCCATCAGCCCCTCTGGGGGCCAGCCCTATGGCTACACCTTC. Protein product: CAISPSGGQPYGYTF.